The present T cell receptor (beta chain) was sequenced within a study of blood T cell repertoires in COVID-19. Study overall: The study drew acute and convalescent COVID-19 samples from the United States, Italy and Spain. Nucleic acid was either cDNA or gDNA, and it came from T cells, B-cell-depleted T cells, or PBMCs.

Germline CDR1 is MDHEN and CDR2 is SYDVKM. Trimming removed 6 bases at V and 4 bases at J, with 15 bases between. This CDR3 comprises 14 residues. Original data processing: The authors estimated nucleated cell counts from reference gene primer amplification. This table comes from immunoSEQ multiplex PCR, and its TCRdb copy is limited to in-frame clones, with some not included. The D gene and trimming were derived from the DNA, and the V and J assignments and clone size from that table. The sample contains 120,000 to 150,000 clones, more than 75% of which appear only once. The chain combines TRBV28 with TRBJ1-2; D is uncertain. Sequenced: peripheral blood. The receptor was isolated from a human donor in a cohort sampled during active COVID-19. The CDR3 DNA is TGTGCCAGCAGAGCCCGAATTTACTCCTATGGCTACACCTTC. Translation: CASRARIYSYGYTF.